What follows is one T cell receptor (beta chain) and its context. It lacks a known antigen. The input lacks base qualities; no much larger clone sits a single base away. Donors were healthy HIV-negative adults with no recently reported acute infections or vaccinations. Only Caucasian adults living in Nashville, Tennessee, USA were represented among the donors. Magnetic negative selection was used to enrich CD4+ T cells, after which naive cells were positively selected on CD45RA and the negative fraction became the memory subset. Blood was collected by leukapheresis, and PBMCs were isolated by Ficoll-Histopaque density gradient centrifugation and then cryopreserved in liquid nitrogen vapor phase. Analytical flow cytometry was used to check the purity and quantity of every magnetically sorted T cell population. From each sorted fraction, genomic DNA was isolated and quantified by UV absorbance on a Nanodrop 2000c.

Between the V and J ends, shortened by 3 bases and 0 bases respectively, the junction contains 21 bases. The germline V gene encodes CDR1 SGHRS and CDR2 YFSETQ. Counted from cysteine to phenylalanine, this CDR3 has 18 amino acids. Of the read, only the CDR3 DNA is kept; its 54 bases are in frame from base 1. This record comes from a study of shared clonotypes between healthy human individuals (dated by TCRdb to 2018 to 2021). Background on the whole study: The cohort comprised two women and a few men aged 18 to 49 years. To increase sequencing depth and limit assay-specific biases, different laboratories used diverse techniques to prepare libraries and sequence TCR repertoires. Blood TCR repertoires of several healthy adults were deeply sequenced to estimate repertoire size and the extent of clonotype sharing between individuals. Each donor's leukapheresis produced roughly between roughly 0.85 and 10 billion PBMCs. Per donor, three plates each were used for CD4 naive and CD4 memory, two for CD8 naive, and one for CD8 memory.

General conclusions and limits of the study: Because the study included a small number of donors, the genetic and exposure-history diversity represented was limited. Sharing across four donors was observed for around 5% of naive CD4, about 4% of naive CD8, over 2% of memory CD4, and roughly 0.4% of memory CD8 clonotypes. Even with the large sequencing depth, rarefaction of the sorted-subset datasets indicated that sequencing was incomplete. Pairwise subsampling indicated that sequencing depth was expected to affect the degree of clonotype sharing among donors. Naive subsets generally had larger estimated clonotype richness than memory subsets. Clonotypes shared by all four sorted-subset donors showed higher generation probabilities than non-shared clonotypes. Only blood was sampled, and tissue TCR repertoires likely differ from those in blood.

Using the deep immunoSEQ assay, TCR CDR3 regions were amplified from genomic DNA by multiplex PCR. Extracted genomic DNA from each cell subset was distributed evenly across all wells of several immunoSEQ 96-well plates, and each plate was treated as a replicate. For sorted subsets, 200 ng of genomic DNA, equivalent to 30,000 or so T cell genomes, went into each replicate PCR. The purified libraries were quantified using a Qubit 3.0 fluorometer, sized with a Bioanalyzer 2100, and then quantified again using the KAPA Library Quantification kit. Every immunoSEQ 96-well plate was sequenced on a dedicated single-read 150-cycle Illumina NextSeq 550 flow cell. The authors' analysis ran thus. Because only junctional sequences without quality scores were contained in the immunoSEQ output, filtering matching that applied to full-length reads could not be performed. Sequences were annotated with PyIR, a Python wrapper for IgBLAST v1.9, using IMGT germline references to assign V/J genes and CDR3. Reads were removed for weak V/J assignments (E-value above 1e-6), missing CDR3, stop codons, out-of-frame junctions, or ambiguous translated residues. V3J clonotypes were defined as sequences sharing an identical inferred V gene, J gene, and CDR3 amino acid sequence. To compute the percentage overlap between repertoires, the number of shared unique clonotypes was divided by the size of the smaller repertoire. RTK rarefaction, the Chao1 estimator, and Recon v2.1 estimates of unobserved clonotypes were used to assess repertoire richness. Generation probabilities for all TCRbeta clonotypes obtained by the gDNA method from a handful of donors were computed using OLGA. TCRdb limited this immuneACCESS table to in-frame rearrangements with V and J called. A share of clones is missing; checked studies link under half to unresolved V genes, and the rest is unexplained. That table is the source of V, J and clone size, and D and trimming were worked out from the DNA. This sample comprises approximately 2,300,000 clones, around 90% of them detected only once. Clones ranked in the top ten supply around 0.38% of the sample.

The chain employs TRBV5-1 and TRBJ1-1; the D region possibly corresponds to TRBD1 (6 bases align). The sequence was collected from a man aged 18-30 years in good health. Some clones in this sample may be carry-over from other donors' samples. Material: naive CD4+ T cells from PBMCs. Explained via the paper, the cell subset or site label denotes: CD45RA+ positively selected. This receptor carries the CDR3 CASSSGRGSPALNTEAFF. The bases read TGCGCCAGCAGCTCAGGAAGGGGGAGCCCCGCATTGAACACTGAAGCTTTCTTT.